This entry is about one T cell receptor (beta chain). V dropped 1 base and J dropped 3 bases, with 9 bases sitting between them. Germline V gene data show CDR1 as LNHNV and CDR2 as YYDKDF (reference sequence). The CDR3 covers 14 residues. Sequencing used immunoSEQ multiplex PCR; TCRdb keeps in-frame clones, though not all of them. The sample lists 60,000 to 90,000 clones, more than 65% seen once, with about 22% in the top ten. This entry is derived from a study of blood T cell repertoires in COVID-19. Study-wide context: The study drew acute and convalescent COVID-19 samples from the United States, Italy and Spain.

The receptor was derived from a woman between 45 and 60 years old with acute or convalescent COVID-19. Sequenced sample: peripheral blood. The V gene is TRBV15, the J gene TRBJ2-5; D gene unclear. Written as DNA, the CDR3 is TGTGCCACCAGCAGAGGTATTAGCAAAGAGACCCAGTACTTC. Translation: CATSRGISKETQYF.